Presented here are 24 T cell receptor beta chains from one specimen sequenced in a study of vaccination effects on CD4 cells after COVID-19. No antigen has been identified for these receptors. After expansion with viral peptide pools in the ViraFEST assay, antigen-specific CD4+ T cells were sequenced. Subsequent to ten to eleven days of culture, CD4+ T cells were isolated. None of the vaccinated had previously contracted SARS-CoV-2, and their nucleocapsid antibodies tested negative. Only in-frame clones appear in the TCRdb table, and some are missing; sequencing was by immunoSEQ multiplex PCR. The table includes 30,000 to 35,000 clones, around four fifths detected once. The sequencing used CD4+ T cells from PBMCs cultured with HCoV-OC43 spike peptides, collected before COVID-19 vaccination. Subset of the sample: HCoV-OC43 spike overlapping peptide pool stimulation. These receptors came from a human donor who received a COVID-19 vaccine.

The chain employs TRBV11-2 and TRBJ1-4; unclear D gene. The CDR3 is 13 residues long. V was trimmed by 3 bases and J by 7 bases, leaving 9 bases between them. Germline CDR1 is SGHAT and CDR2 is FQNNGV. The CDR3 region is CASSFVEGEKLFF. The CDR3, as DNA: TGTGCCAGCAGCTTTGTCGAGGGTGAAAAACTGTTTTTT.

The chain recombines TRBV5-1 with TRBJ2-5; no clear D. V lost 0 bases to trimming and J lost 4 bases, with 7 bases between them. CDR3 length: 13 residues. Germline V gene data show CDR1 as SGHRS and CDR2 as YFSETQ. The CDR3 region has the DNA TGCGCCAGCAGCTTGGGGAACCGAGAGACCCAGTACTTC. It specifies CASSLGNRETQYF.

This chain joins TRBV18 and TRBJ2-5, with D perhaps TRBD2 (5 bases). Germline V CDR1 and CDR2: KGHSH, LQKENI. Trimming removed 3 bases at V and 2 bases at J, with 16 bases between. The CDR3 has 16 amino acids. CDR3 nucleotides: TGTGCCAGCTCACCCCGGGTGGGAGAATCGCAAGAGACCCAGTACTTC. The encoded protein is CASSPRVGESQETQYF.

The chain uses TRBV28 and TRBJ1-2; 8 nucleotides line up with TRBD1. This CDR3 is built from 14 residues. Germline V CDR1 and CDR2: MDHEN, SYDVKM. Trimming took 5 bases from V and 3 from J; bases not matched to a gene: 5. The CDR3 DNA sequence: TGTGCCAGCAGTCGCAGGGGGCTTTACTATGGCTACACCTTC. Protein sequence: CASSRRGLYYGYTF.

In nucleotides, the CDR3 is TGTGCCAGCAGTGAATTGCGAGGGGCGAACACCGGGGAGCTGTTTTTT. It yields the protein CASSELRGANTGELFF. This rearrangement joins TRBV25-1 to TRBJ2-2, with D perhaps assigned TRBD1 or TRBD2 (5 bases each). From germline, CDR1 is MGHDK and CDR2 SYGVNS. V was trimmed by 1 base and J by 0 bases, leaving 9 bases between them. The CDR3 spans 16 residues.

The chain has TRBV5-4 and TRBJ2-1, with D perhaps TRBD2 (6 bases). The CDR3 length is 16 residues. Trimming took 3 bases from V and 7 from J, leaving 20 bases between them. Germline V gene sequence: CDR1 SGHNT, CDR2 YYREEE (reference sequence). The CDR3 region has the DNA TGTGCCAGCAGCTCCGGGACTTCCCAGCCTCGTAATGAGCAGTTCTTC. Translating it yields CASSSGTSQPRNEQFF.

V gene TRBV7-9 combines with J gene TRBJ2-7; 8 bases line up with TRBD1. Looked up from germline, CDR1 is SEHNR and CDR2 is FQNEAQ (reference sequence). The trim removed 5 bases at V and 3 bases at J, leaving 6 bases unmatched. This CDR3 spans 14 amino acids. The chain's CDR3 is CASSPGQGLYEQYF. CDR3 in DNA: TGTGCCAGCAGCCCCGGACAGGGACTCTACGAGCAGTACTTC.

This clone was recorded a few times. The gene calls are TRBV7-3 and TRBJ2-3, with D uncertain. V was clipped by 5 bases and J by 1 base, with 7 bases between them. The CDR3 runs 13 residues. Germline V lookup: CDR1 SGHTA, CDR2 FQGTGA. The CDR3 sequence: CASSPTGTDTQYF. CDR3 bases: TGTGCCAGCAGCCCCACGGGCACAGATACGCAGTATTTT.

The V and J genes are TRBV9 and TRBJ2-2; D call uncertain. V lost 0 bases and J lost 7, with 7 bases in between. The CDR3 consists of 13 residues. Germline V CDR1 and CDR2: SGDLS, YYNGEE. The chain's CDR3 is CASSVVEVGELFF. The CDR3 nucleotides read TGTGCCAGCAGCGTAGTTGAGGTCGGGGAGCTGTTTTTT. The variable domain in full, with the rest retrieved from reference TRBV9 and TRBJ2-2, is DSGVTQTPKHLITATGQRVTLRCSPRSGDLSVYWYQQSLDQGLQFLIQYYNGEERAKGNILERFSAQQFPDLHSELNLSSLELGDSALYFCASSVVEVGELFFGEGSRLTVL.

The chain combines TRBV30 with TRBJ1-5; no clear D. This CDR3 is 15 amino acids long. V lost 0 bases, J lost 6 bases, and 15 bases lay in between. Germline-derived CDR1 and CDR2 are GTSNPN and SVGIG (reference sequence). The CDR3 loop reads CAWSVRLGAGQPQHF. The CDR3, as DNA: TGTGCCTGGAGTGTACGATTGGGTGCTGGTCAGCCCCAGCATTTT.

This clone was detected a few times. The V call is TRBV5-4, the J call TRBJ1-1, with unresolved D. CDR1 SGHNT and CDR2 YYREEE come from the germline V gene (reference sequence). The V end lost 0 bases, the J end lost 3 bases, and 9 bases lay between the germline ends. This CDR3 has 14 residues. The CDR3 coding sequence is TGTGCCAGCAGCTTGGTTGGGGATGACACTGAAGCTTTCTTT. Translated: CASSLVGDDTEAFF.

The V and J genes are TRBV5-1 and TRBJ2-3; D remains unclear. The germline CDR1 and CDR2 sequences are SGHRS and YFSETQ. The CDR3 consists of 12 residues. V shed 1 base and J shed 3 bases, with 3 bases lying between them. The CDR3 DNA reads TGCGCCAGCAGCTTGAATACAGATACGCAGTATTTT. This sequence encodes CASSLNTDTQYF.

This clone has only a few counts. DNA for the CDR3: TGTGCCAGCAGCCGACAGTACATGAACACTGAAGCTTTCTTT. As protein: CASSRQYMNTEAFF. This chain joins TRBV6-2 or TRBV6-3 and TRBJ1-1; D might be TRBD1 (5 bases). Trimming shortened V by 6 bases and J by 0 bases, and 11 bases separated the two germline ends. The CDR3 extends over 14 amino acids. Germline V gene lookup returns CDR1 MNHEY and CDR2 SVGEGT.

This chain links TRBV3-1 (or the pseudogene TRBV3-2) with TRBJ1-1; possibly TRBD1 for D (5 bases). CDR3 length equals 15 residues. The germline V gene has CDR1 LGHDT and CDR2 YNNKEL (reference sequence). V was trimmed by 0 bases and J by 1 base, leaving 9 bases between them. CDR3 amino acids: CASSQEQGSNTEAFF. Written as DNA, the CDR3 is TGTGCCAGCAGCCAAGAGCAGGGCTCGAACACTGAAGCTTTCTTT.

This clone was seen repeatedly, ten times or more. CDR3 sequence (DNA): TGTGCCAGCAGTTATGGGACGGGGAATTCACCCCTCCACTTT. This gives the protein CASSYGTGNSPLHF. This rearrangement joins TRBV6-2 or TRBV6-3 to TRBJ1-6; D might be TRBD1 (5 bases). The CDR3 contains 14 residues. V was shortened by 3 bases and J by 7 bases, with 10 bases between the two germline ends. Germline values: CDR1 MNHEY, CDR2 SVGEGT.

The rearrangement uses TRBV19 and TRBJ2-1; perhaps TRBD1 as D (5 bases). V lost 4 bases and J lost 0, with 10 bases in between. The CDR3 extends over 15 amino acids. From germline, CDR1 is LNHDA and CDR2 SQIVND (reference sequence). Here the CDR3 reads CASSKGVSSYNEQFF. CDR3 nucleotides: TGTGCCAGTAGTAAAGGGGTGAGCTCCTACAATGAGCAGTTCTTC.

This chain joins TRBV4-1 and TRBJ1-6; no definite D call. Germline V CDR1 and CDR2: MGHRA, YSYEKL. The CDR3 has 14 residues. V was trimmed by 1 base and J by 6 bases, leaving 7 bases between them. CDR3 in amino acids: CASSQGYSNSPLHF. CDR3 nucleotide sequence: TGCGCCAGCAGCCAAGGGTATTCTAATTCACCCCTCCACTTT.

The rearrangement links TRBV6-6 to TRBJ2-7; TRBD1 is a possible D gene (6 bases). Trimming cost V 5 bases and J 0 bases, with 11 bases left between them. Germline V CDR1 and CDR2: MNHNY, SVGAGI (reference sequence). This CDR3 spans 14 amino acids. The CDR3, as DNA: TGTGCCAGCAGTACAACAGGGCGCTCCTACGAGCAGTACTTC. Protein product: CASSTTGRSYEQYF.

CDR3 sequence: CASSLGTSGFSYEQYF. DNA of the CDR3: TGCGCCAGCAGCTTGGGGACTAGCGGGTTTTCCTACGAGCAGTACTTC. J is TRBJ2-7 and V is TRBV5-1, with 11 bases matching TRBD2. V gave up 0 bases and J gave up 1 base; unmatched junction bases: 3. The germline CDR1 and CDR2 sequences are SGHRS and YFSETQ. The CDR3 is 16 amino acids.

The V call is TRBV27, the J call TRBJ1-1, with D possibly TRBD1 on 5 matching bases. This CDR3 is 14 amino acids long. V lost 3 bases, J lost 1 base, and 9 bases lay in between. The V gene's germline CDR1 is MNHEY and CDR2 SMNVEV (reference sequence). The CDR3 nucleotides read TGTGCCAGCAGTTTTGGGGCCCCGAACACTGAAGCTTTCTTT. Amino acids: CASSFGAPNTEAFF.

V and J are TRBV30 and TRBJ1-5; perhaps TRBD1 as D (5 bases). Trimming stripped 2 bases from V and 4 bases from J, with 9 bases between. The CDR3 totals 13 residues. Per the germline V gene, CDR1 is GTSNPN and CDR2 is SVGIG (reference sequence). The DNA of the CDR3 is TGTGCCTGGAGTACAGGTCATAATCAGCCCCAGCATTTT. Protein sequence: CAWSTGHNQPQHF.

V usage is TRBV5-1 and J usage is TRBJ1-1; the D gene is possibly TRBD1 (6 bases). V was pared by 1 base and J by 5 bases, with 12 bases between. The CDR3 contains 14 residues. Germline V lookup: CDR1 SGHRS, CDR2 YFSETQ. CDR3 residues: CASSLWGRETEAFF. CDR3 in DNA: TGCGCCAGCAGCTTGTGGGGGCGGGAAACTGAAGCTTTCTTT. Supplemented by reference TRBV5-1 and TRBJ1-1, the full variable domain reads KAGVTQTPRYLIKTRGQQVTLSCSPISGHRSVSWYQQTPGQGLQFLFEYFSETQRNKGNFPGRFSGRQFSNSRSEMNVSTLELGDSALYLCASSLWGRETEAFFGQGTRLTVV.

The gene calls are TRBV13 and TRBJ2-2, with D possibly being TRBD1 (5 bases). This CDR3 is built from 14 residues. In germline, CDR1 is PRHDT, CDR2 FYEKMQ (reference sequence). The V end was cut by 6 bases, the J end by 1 base, with 9 bases between. The CDR3: CASSFDRNTGELFF. CDR3 sequence (DNA): TGTGCCAGCAGTTTTGACAGGAACACCGGGGAGCTGTTTTTT.

The V gene is TRBV27, the J gene TRBJ1-4; no reliable D call. V lost 4 bases, J lost 3 bases, and 6 bases lay in between. The CDR3 has 13 amino acids. Germline V gene lookup returns CDR1 MNHEY and CDR2 SMNVEV (reference sequence). In DNA form, the CDR3 reads TGTGCCAGCAGTTGGCAGGCTAATGAAAAACTGTTTTTT. It is translated as CASSWQANEKLFF.